Shown below are 15 T cell receptor beta chains from a single sample sequenced in a study of cytomegalovirus exposure and HLA in healthy donors. The PCR contained 60 Vbeta and 13 Jbeta primers. The repertoire was sequenced with immunoSEQ multiplex PCR; TCRdb's copy has only in-frame clones and lacks some. Of around 120,000 clones listed, over 65% are singletons. Sequenced: PBMCs. The receptors stem from a woman between 40 and 55 years old in good health and CMV-seropositive.

The CDR3 DNA reads as TGTGCCAGCAGCTTAGCAGGGACTAGCGGCAGGCATGAGCAGTTCTTC. Protein sequence: CASSLAGTSGRHEQFF. V gene TRBV7-9 combines with J gene TRBJ2-1; TRBD2 matches 11 bases. The CDR3 is 16 amino acids. V lost 0 bases, J lost 8 bases, and 6 bases stayed unmatched. CDR1 is SEHNR, CDR2 FQNEAQ, per germline (reference sequence).

The J gene is TRBJ2-7, the V gene TRBV7-9; weak D call: TRBD1 (5 bases). Germline CDR1 reads SEHNR; CDR2 reads FQNEAQ (reference sequence). With 5 bases removed from V and 0 bases from J, the gap between germline ends came to 14 bases. This CDR3 comprises 15 residues. CDR3: CASSPPTVSSYEQYF. DNA for the CDR3: TGTGCCAGCAGCCCCCCGACAGTTAGCTCCTACGAGCAGTACTTC.

The V and J genes are TRBV5-6 and TRBJ1-6, with 9 bases that match TRBD1. Germline V lookup: CDR1 SGHDT, CDR2 YYEEEE. The CDR3 is 15 residues long. V lost 2 bases and J lost 7; bases outside the gene matches: 4. The CDR3 is CASSFGTGRNSPLHF. In nucleotides, the CDR3 is TGTGCCAGCAGCTTCGGGACAGGGAGGAATTCACCCCTCCACTTT. Full variable domain (rest looked up from reference TRBV5-6 and TRBJ1-6): DAGVTQSPTHLIKTRGQQVTLRCSPKSGHDTVSWYQQALGQGPQFIFQYYEEEERQRGNFPDRFSGHQFPNYSSELNVNALLLGDSALYLCASSFGTGRNSPLHFGNGTRLTVT.

The gene calls are TRBV7-2 and TRBJ2-5, with TRBD2 identical over 11 bases. The CDR3 runs 14 residues. Germline lookup yields CDR1 SGHTA and CDR2 FQGNSA. After removal of 4 bases from V and 5 bases from J, the junction contained 3 bases not matched to a gene. CDR3 coding DNA: TGTGCCAGCAGCTCATCTAGCGGGAGGGAGACCCAGTACTTC. Translation: CASSSSSGRETQYF.

The chain links TRBV4-2 to TRBJ2-1; tentatively, D is TRBD2 (6 bases). CDR1 and CDR2 from the germline V gene are LGHNA and YNFKEQ. The V and J ends lost 3 bases and 0 bases respectively, with 12 bases between them. CDR3 size: 16 residues. CDR3 sequence (DNA): TGTGCCAGCAGCCAGGGGGACTCCCGCTCCTACAATGAGCAGTTCTTC. As protein: CASSQGDSRSYNEQFF.

This chain uses TRBV4-1 with TRBJ2-4; TRBD2 aligns across 12 bases. The germline V gene encodes CDR1 MGHRA and CDR2 YSYEKL. This CDR3 comprises 16 residues. V gave up 2 bases and J gave up 8 bases; unmatched junction bases: 7. The CDR3 sequence is CASSQQTSGSTDIQYF. The CDR3 nucleotides are TGCGCCAGCAGCCAACAGACTAGCGGGAGTACGGACATTCAGTACTTC.

This clone was recorded once. V usage is TRBV2 and J usage is TRBJ1-5; 7 bases fit TRBD1. The CDR3 is 15 residues long. The germline V gene has CDR1 SNHLY and CDR2 FYNNEI. The V and J ends lost 6 bases and 1 base, in that order; junction bases with no gene match: 6. The CDR3 DNA follows: TGTGCCAGCAGGACCGGGACAGAGAGCAATCAGCCCCAGCATTTT. Protein sequence: CASRTGTESNQPQHF.

V and J are TRBV11-2 and TRBJ2-1, with 9 bases aligning to TRBD1. The germline V gene has CDR1 SGHAT and CDR2 FQNNGV. Losses at the gene ends were 5 bases for V and 3 bases for J; bases not matched to a gene: 11. The CDR3 runs to 17 residues. The CDR3 DNA reads TGTGCCAGCAGCCCAAGGGGACAGGGTTTCAGCTACAATGAGCAGTTCTTC. It is translated as CASSPRGQGFSYNEQFF.

This clone was observed once. V gene TRBV9 combines with J gene TRBJ1-1, with D possibly TRBD1 on 6 matching bases. Trimming stripped 4 bases from V and 0 bases from J, with 13 bases between. Germline values: CDR1 SGDLS, CDR2 YYNGEE. This CDR3 contains 15 residues. The DNA of the CDR3 is TGTGCCAGCAGCCCCCAGGGGCCTGTGAACACTGAAGCTTTCTTT. Translating gives CASSPQGPVNTEAFF.

The V call is TRBV10-3, the J call TRBJ2-7, with D perhaps TRBD2 (6 bases). V shed 6 bases and J shed 9 bases, with 27 bases lying between them. There are 16 residues in the CDR3. CDR1 and CDR2 from the germline V gene are ENHRY and SYGVKD. CDR3 bases: TGTGCCATCAGGGACTCTACCGGGACTGGGCGGATAGGGCAGTACTTC. This codes for CAIRDSTGTGRIGQYF.

The chain recombines TRBV13 with TRBJ1-1, with D perhaps TRBD1 (5 bases). Germline CDR1 PRHDT, CDR2 FYEKMQ (reference sequence). CDR3 size: 14 residues. The germline V and J ends were trimmed by 3 bases and 3 bases, with 11 bases remaining between them. The CDR3 region is CASSFGGKDTEAFF. In nucleotides, the CDR3 is TGTGCCAGCAGCTTCGGGGGTAAGGACACTGAAGCTTTCTTT.

The chain links TRBV30 to TRBJ2-1, with a possible D match to TRBD1 (5 bases). V was clipped by 1 base and J by 10 bases, with 8 bases between them. The CDR3 is 11 amino acids. Per germline, CDR1 GTSNPN and CDR2 SVGIG (reference sequence). The CDR3 spells CAWSGQLEQFF. The CDR3 DNA reads TGTGCCTGGAGTGGACAGCTGGAGCAGTTCTTC.

This chain joins TRBV7-6 and TRBJ2-7, with D possibly TRBD2 on 5 matching bases. From germline, CDR1 is SGHVS and CDR2 FNYEAQ. This CDR3 spans 16 amino acids. The ends were cut back, 1 base at V and 3 bases at J, with 16 bases in the middle. The CDR3 DNA sequence: TGTGCCAGCAGCTTAGAGCCAGCCAAGGAGGTCTACGAGCAGTACTTC. This codes for CASSLEPAKEVYEQYF.

CDR3 in amino acids: CASSLPGHQYNEQFF. The CDR3 coding sequence is TGTGCCAGCAGCCTACCGGGACACCAATACAATGAGCAGTTCTTC. The V and J genes are TRBV28 and TRBJ2-1; a possible D gene is TRBD1 (6 bases). Between the trimmed V and J ends, which lost 6 bases and 4 bases, there was a span of 16 bases. Germline-derived CDR1 and CDR2 are MDHEN and SYDVKM. This CDR3 has 15 amino acids.

V usage is TRBV5-1 and J usage is TRBJ2-5; 8 bases agree with TRBD1. This CDR3 has 14 residues. Losses at the gene ends were 7 bases for V and 5 bases for J; bases not matched to a gene: 10. Germline loops: CDR1 SGHRS, CDR2 YFSETQ. This chain's CDR3 is CASRPDRVGETQYF. CDR3 in DNA: TGCGCCAGCCGACCGGACAGGGTGGGGGAGACCCAGTACTTC.